One and the same sample provided the 21 T cell receptor beta chains below, sequenced in a study of blood T cell repertoires in COVID-19. Profiling relied on immunoSEQ multiplex PCR, and the TCRdb table lists in-frame clones only, not all of them. The sample consists of tens of thousands of clones, 85% to 90% of them appearing once. What was sequenced was peripheral blood. Source of these receptors: a woman in her forties or fifties with active COVID-19.

The chain couples TRBV28 to TRBJ1-1; D might be TRBD1 (5 bases). V shed 9 bases and J shed 0 bases, with 17 bases lying between them. Germline V gene data show CDR1 as MDHEN and CDR2 as SYDVKM. The CDR3 consists of 15 residues. DNA for the CDR3: TGTGCCAGTCTCAATACCGGGGGGATGAACACTGAAGCTTTCTTT. This translates into CASLNTGGMNTEAFF.

The rearrangement joins TRBV7-9 to TRBJ2-1, with D maybe TRBD2 (5 bases). Germline V gives CDR1 SEHNR, CDR2 FQNEAQ (reference sequence). The V end was cut by 6 bases, the J end by 8 bases, with 20 bases between. The CDR3 consists of 15 residues. The CDR3 is CASRTGPRAGDEQFF. CDR3 nucleotide sequence: TGTGCCAGCAGAACCGGGCCCCGAGCCGGGGATGAGCAGTTCTTC.

The V and J genes are TRBV3-1 (or the pseudogene TRBV3-2) and TRBJ2-1, with a tentative D call TRBD1 (5 bases). The CDR3 is 13 residues long. CDR1 and CDR2 from the germline V gene are LGHDT and YNNKEL (reference sequence). V gave up 5 bases and J gave up 10 bases, with 15 bases separating them. The CDR3 coding sequence is TGTGCCAGCAGCATAGGGCCAGGGCGCGAGCAGTTCTTC. Translating it yields CASSIGPGREQFF.

The CDR3 loop reads CASTNPTGDNYGYTF. DNA of the CDR3: TGCGCCAGCACCAATCCGACAGGGGATAACTATGGCTACACCTTC. The rearrangement links TRBV5-1 to TRBJ1-2, with 8 bases that match TRBD1. The germline CDR1 and CDR2 sequences are SGHRS and YFSETQ. The J segment lost 1 base and the V segment lost 6 bases, leaving 8 bases of the junction unmatched. The CDR3 sequence is 15 residues long.

The chain uses TRBV2 and TRBJ2-3, with 7 nucleotides matching TRBD2. Per the germline V gene, CDR1 is SNHLY and CDR2 is FYNNEI. The CDR3 has 15 amino acids. J lost 2 bases, V lost 1 base, and 3 bases had no gene match. CDR3 loop: CASSEGLADTDTQYF. The CDR3 DNA is TGTGCCAGCAGTGAAGGACTAGCTGACACAGATACGCAGTATTTT.

This clone appeared once. The genes are TRBV3-1 (or the pseudogene TRBV3-2) and TRBJ2-3, with D possibly TRBD2 on 6 matching bases. The germline V gene has CDR1 LGHDT and CDR2 YNNKEL (reference sequence). V dropped 1 base and J dropped 5 bases, with 16 bases sitting between them. This CDR3 spans 16 amino acids. The CDR3 DNA follows: TGTGCCAGCAGCCAAGTAAGCGGAGGGTGGGGAGATACGCAGTATTTT. Translating it yields CASSQVSGGWGDTQYF.

The V and J genes are TRBV5-1 and TRBJ2-3, with D unclear. Germline V CDR1 and CDR2: SGHRS, YFSETQ. V was cut by 0 bases and J by 0 bases, with 11 bases left in between. The CDR3 covers 16 residues. The CDR3 is CASSLGSTSSTDTQYF. CDR3 coding DNA: TGCGCCAGCAGCTTGGGGAGCACGAGCAGCACAGATACGCAGTATTTT.

The chain carries TRBV4-1 and TRBJ2-1, with TRBD2 as a possible D gene (5 bases). Germline CDR1 is MGHRA and CDR2 is YSYEKL. This CDR3 is 17 amino acids long. Between the trimmed V and J ends, which lost 0 bases and 5 bases, there was a span of 17 bases. The CDR3 sequence is CASSQDRAAALHNEQFF. CDR3 sequence (DNA): TGCGCCAGCAGCCAAGATCGGGCAGCGGCCCTACACAATGAGCAGTTCTTC.

CDR3 loop: CASSSMLTSEGREQFF. The CDR3 nucleotides read TGTGCCAGCAGCTCCATGTTGACTAGCGAGGGGCGGGAGCAGTTCTTC. This sequence joins TRBV11-1 and TRBJ2-1, with TRBD2 identical over 8 bases. There are 16 residues in the CDR3. V trimming: 4 bases; J trimming: 10 bases; junction bases outside the gene matches: 15. Germline CDR1 SGHAT, CDR2 FQDESV (reference sequence).

This chain links TRBV7-2 with TRBJ2-7; tentatively, D is TRBD1 (5 bases). This CDR3 has 11 amino acids. Germline V gene sequence: CDR1 SGHTA, CDR2 FQGNSA. Trimming removed 10 bases at V and 6 bases at J, with 13 bases between. The CDR3 DNA is TGTGCCATAACGGACAATCTCGAGCAGTACTTC. Its protein is CAITDNLEQYF.

This clone came up a few times. An end of the junction differs from the germline gene, which may be a read error. The rearrangement joins TRBV7-7 to TRBJ2-2, with 15 bases matching TRBD2. The germline gives CDR1 SSHAT, CDR2 FNYEAQ (reference sequence). The CDR3 totals 17 residues. CDR3 sequence (DNA): TGTGCTAGCAGCTTGACCGGACTAGCGGGAGGGACCGGGGAGCTGTTTTTT. Translation gives CASSLTGLAGGTGELFF. Together with reference TRBV7-7 and TRBJ2-2, the CDR3 gives the full variable domain: GAGVSQSPRYKVTKRGQDVTLRCDPISSHATLYWYQQALGQGPEFLTYFNYEAQPDKSGLPSDRFSAERPEGSISTLTIQRTEQRDSAMYRCASSLTGLAGGTGELFFGEGSRLTVL.

V and J are TRBV12-1 and TRBJ2-1; the table's TRBD1 call for D was not verified on the DNA. TRBV12-1 is designated a pseudogene. This CDR3 comprises 15 residues. CDR3 region: CASSPDPTSGNEQFF. The CDR3 DNA reads TGTGCCAGCAGCCCCGACCCCACTTCAGGCAATGAGCAGTTCTTC.

The rearrangement uses TRBV5-1 and TRBJ2-3; D perhaps matches TRBD1 (5 bases). The CDR3 is 15 residues long. CDR1 is SGHRS and CDR2 is YFSETQ in the germline V gene. Trimming cost V 1 base and J 6 bases, with 15 bases left between them. The CDR3 here is CASSLNRQRGDTQYF. In DNA, the CDR3 is TGCGCCAGCAGCTTGAATCGGCAAAGGGGTGATACGCAGTATTTT.

This clone has only one observation. The rearrangement links TRBV30 to TRBJ2-2, with D possibly matching TRBD1 (6 bases). Germline CDR1 GTSNPN, CDR2 SVGIG (reference sequence). V gave up 4 bases and J gave up 4 bases, with 16 bases separating them. This CDR3 region has 15 residues. The DNA for the CDR3 is TGTGCCTGGATGGGAACAGGGATAGTCACCGGGGAGCTGTTTTTT. Translated, it gives CAWMGTGIVTGELFF.

The chain has TRBV3-1 (or the pseudogene TRBV3-2) and TRBJ2-7; 11 bases agree with TRBD2. Germline V lookup: CDR1 LGHDT, CDR2 YNNKEL (reference sequence). Trimming at V came to 4 bases and at J to 3 bases, leaving 5 bases not matched to a gene. CDR3 length: 15 residues. CDR3 amino acids: CASSRTSGSSYEQYF. The CDR3 coding sequence is TGTGCCAGCAGCCGTACTAGCGGGAGCAGCTACGAGCAGTACTTC.

The chain combines TRBV19 with TRBJ2-3; the match to TRBD2 covers 13 bases. Trimming at V came to 6 bases and at J to 3 bases, leaving 15 bases not matched to a gene. Germline loops: CDR1 LNHDA, CDR2 SQIVND (reference sequence). The CDR3 spans 19 residues. CDR3 in amino acids: CASSILQPGTSGTTDTQYF. The CDR3 DNA is TGTGCCAGTAGCATACTACAACCCGGGACTAGCGGGACTACAGATACGCAGTATTTT.

V usage is TRBV7-9 and J usage is TRBJ2-2, with D possibly being TRBD2 (6 bases). V lost 1 base, J lost 4 bases, and 13 bases lay in between. Germline CDR1 SEHNR, CDR2 FQNEAQ (reference sequence). The CDR3 loop spans 16 amino acids. The CDR3 is CASSLDLGSGTGELFF. CDR3 coding DNA: TGTGCCAGCAGCTTAGATCTCGGGAGCGGCACCGGGGAGCTGTTTTTT.

J is TRBJ2-5 and V is TRBV6-2 or TRBV6-3; TRBD1 aligns across 9 bases. Losses at the gene ends were 6 bases for V and 4 bases for J; bases not matched to a gene: 9. The CDR3 runs to 15 residues. From germline, CDR1 is MNHEY and CDR2 SVGEGT. The CDR3 loop reads CASSKDRGVGETQYF. The CDR3 DNA is TGTGCCAGCAGCAAAGACAGGGGGGTAGGAGAGACCCAGTACTTC.

The chain uses TRBV30 and TRBJ2-1, with 8 bases aligning to TRBD2. Germline-derived CDR1 and CDR2 are GTSNPN and SVGIG (reference sequence). The CDR3 totals 14 residues. Trimming removed 6 bases from V and 2 bases from J; junction bases left unmatched: 6. The CDR3 DNA follows: TGTGCCTGTACGCGGACTAGCACCTACAATGAGCAGTTCTTC. Translation: CACTRTSTYNEQFF.

This sequence joins TRBV9 and TRBJ1-1, with a possible D match to TRBD1 (5 bases). The V gene lost 3 bases and the J gene lost 5 bases, with 11 bases spanning the gap. CDR1 and CDR2 (germline): SGDLS, YYNGEE. This CDR3 spans 13 amino acids. In DNA, the CDR3 is TGTGCCAGCAGCGCACGGGACTATACTGAAGCTTTCTTT. Residues: CASSARDYTEAFF.

The V gene is TRBV30, the J gene TRBJ1-2, with TRBD1 as a possible D gene (6 bases). The CDR3 is 13 amino acids. Trimming left V 1 base short and J 7 bases short, with 13 bases between. Germline CDR1 reads GTSNPN; CDR2 reads SVGIG (reference sequence). CDR3 amino acids: CAWSGARGSGYTF. CDR3 nucleotides: TGTGCCTGGAGTGGCGCCAGGGGAAGTGGCTACACCTTC.